Detailed here is one T cell receptor (beta chain). Its antigen is undetermined. Russia was home to the donors, healthy Caucasian individuals aged 6 to 90. The authors isolated at least 6 million PBMCs per sample. Germline V gives CDR1 MNHNS, CDR2 SASEGT. The CDR3 length is 15 residues. Trimming removed 11 bases from V and 9 bases from J; junction bases left unmatched: 11. The data originate from a study of blood T cells in healthy people across ages. Study results and limitations: Using unsorted PBMCs precluded a conclusive naive versus antigen-experienced comparison.

A J-beta primer mix and a sample-barcoded 5' primer were used in a second PCR of roughly 7 to 12 cycles. Each of the cDNA molecules was tagged by a template-switch adaptor with 12 random nucleotides. One entry per CDR3 protein results from TCRdb running MiXCR on the 5' RACE reads. This table has about 1.6 million distinct CDR3 sequences, roughly a third appearing once. This rearrangement joins TRBV6-1 to TRBJ2-1; 15 bases are shared with TRBD2. Sequenced material: blood. This TCR was recovered from a woman in her 30s in good health. The CDR3 here is CASTGLAGGHGEQFF. The CDR3 nucleotides read TGTGCCTCGACGGGACTAGCGGGGGGTCACGGTGAGCAGTTCTTC.